This TCR beta chain comes out of a study of T-cell memory formation after mild COVID-19 (dated by TCRdb to the early 2020s). In terms of the full investigation: TCR sequence clusters from the two donors were found to be largely donor specific. Two young, previously healthy adult volunteers made up the cohort, one male and one female. Longitudinal TCRalpha and TCRbeta repertoire sequencing tracked T-cell clones expanding and contracting after mild COVID-19 in a couple of donors.

Inclusive of the bounding cysteine and phenylalanine, the CDR3 is 14 residues long. The only DNA kept is the CDR3, 42 bases in frame from the first base. V is cut by 0 bases and J by 4 bases, and the space between the germline ends is 9 bases. From a lookup of the germline V gene, CDR1 and CDR2 are MGHRA and YSYEKL. Ficoll-Paque density gradient centrifugation was the method used to isolate PBMCs. Instrument on record: Illumina NovaSeq 6000. TCRalpha and TCRbeta cDNA libraries were constructed by 5'RACE with constant-segment primers, with sample barcodes and unique molecular identifiers being introduced. Trizol reagent was used to extract RNA from every sample. Libraries were amplified in two PCR steps, with a second sample barcode and Illumina TruSeq adapters added in the second step. Libraries were sequenced on an Illumina NovaSeq with 2 x 150 bp paired-end reads. Turning to the authors' computational methods: With migec v1.2.7, reads were demultiplexed and then collapsed into UMI-guided consensus sequences. With mixcr v2.1.11, UMI consensuses were aligned to TRA and TRB V and J templates and assembled into clonotypes. A clonotype was counted as expanded or contracted only if both edgeR and NoisET called the change significant, with noise models trained on biological replicates. For edgeR calls, the thresholds were a false discovery rate-adjusted p below 0.01 and a log2 fold-change of 1. As an exploratory analysis of dynamics, max-normalized trajectories of the 1000 most abundant clonotypes were examined with PCA combined with hierarchical clustering. The CD4 or CD8 phenotype of responding clones was assigned using the separately sequenced CD4+ and CD8+ repertoires. TCRdb trimmed public reads at Q25 via fastp, called clones via MiXCR and kept in-frame beta chains. Each entry merges the rows of one CDR3 protein and shows their most common DNA and genes. These V and J calls originate from TCRdb's pipeline instead of the authors' own analysis. For this sample there are roughly 610,000 distinct CDR3 sequences; 15% to 20% appear just once. The ten most abundant clones make up about 8.1% of the sample.

On this clonotype itself: Which antigen it targets is not known. Base qualities are not recorded, but no much larger clone differs from it by a single base.

Here is what the overall study found, with its caveats: Balanced CD4/CD8 phenotypes were observed for clones contracting from day 15 to 85, whereas a bias towards CD4+ was observed for a second wave of clones expanding from day 15 to 37. SARS-CoV-2 specificity of the second-wave clones peaking on day 37 was not confirmed. Some responding clones were detected in pre-infection memory, which suggested that pre-existing cross-reactive memory T cells had joined the SARS-CoV-2 response. The study included only a couple of mild cases, and larger cohorts that include severe cases with pre-infection samples were judged to be necessary. Contracting CD4+ clones were found mainly in CM and EM memory subsets, while CD8+ clones were enriched in EMRA.

This clonotype was obtained from an adult woman who had mild COVID-19 (a few samples of this study predate the infection). The sample titles of this study are shuffled in the database, so cell type and time point are left out; the donor was told from shared clones. The rearrangement joined TRBV4-1 to TRBJ1-2; perhaps TRBD1 is the D gene, with 5 bases matching. The sample consisted of PBMCs or a T cell subset sorted from them (not recorded which). Here is the DNA: TGCGCCAGCAGCCAAGAGGGGCAGTCCTATGGCTACACCTTC. Its protein reads: CASSQEGQSYGYTF.